This T cell receptor (beta chain) emerged from a study of T-cell reconstitution after alpha-beta-depleted transplantation in children. The V segment lost 5 bases and the J segment 1 base; nucleotides outside the gene matches: 25. The germline V gene encodes CDR1 SNHLY and CDR2 FYNNEI. The CDR3 consists of 21 residues. A remark on this clonotype: Its antigen remains unidentified.

Findings and caveats of the study: Surviving recipient T cells and thymic progenitors produced the high day-60 TCRbeta diversity seen in some patients.

Construction of the TCRbeta library involved unique molecular identifiers. TCRdb reanalysed the PCR reads using MiXCR and keeps one entry per CDR3 protein. Of around 580,000 distinct CDR3 sequences in the sample, 20% to 25% are singletons; the top ten hold around 14%. The rearrangement uses TRBV2 and TRBJ2-5; 7 positions agree with TRBD2. The sample was PBMCs, mostly from graft donor cells, taken 360 days after TCRalphabeta/CD19-depleted stem cell transplant. This TCR came from a boy under two years old who had a stem cell transplant for acute myeloid leukemia, so the T cells may come from the graft donor. The DNA of the CDR3 is TGTGCCAGCAGTCTGGCCCGAGCGGGATCAAGCGGGGTATCCCCCCAAGAGACCCAGTACTTC. Encoded protein: CASSLARAGSSGVSPQETQYF. The variable domain in full, with the rest retrieved from reference TRBV2 and TRBJ2-5, is EPEVTQTPSHQVTQMGQEVILRCVPISNHLYFYWYRQILGQKVEFLVSFYNNEISEKSEIFDDQFSVERPDGSNFTLKIRSTKLEDSAMYFCASSLARAGSSGVSPQETQYFGPGTRLLVL.